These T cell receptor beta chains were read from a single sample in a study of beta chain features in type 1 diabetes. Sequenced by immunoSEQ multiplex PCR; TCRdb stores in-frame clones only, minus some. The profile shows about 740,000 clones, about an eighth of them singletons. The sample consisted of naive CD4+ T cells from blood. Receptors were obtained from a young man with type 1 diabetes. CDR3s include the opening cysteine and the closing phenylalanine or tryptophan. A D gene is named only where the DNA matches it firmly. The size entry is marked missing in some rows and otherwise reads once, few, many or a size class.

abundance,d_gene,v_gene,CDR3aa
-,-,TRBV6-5,CASSYATGEAFF
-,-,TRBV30,CAWSKMSTDTQYF
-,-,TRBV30,CAWSSLPGPNTEAFF
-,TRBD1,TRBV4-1,CASSRGQLGDNEQYF
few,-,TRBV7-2,CASSLRGSGSSYEQYF
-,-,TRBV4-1,CASSRTGAKNIQYF
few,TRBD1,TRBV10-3,CAINPSQGANYGYTF
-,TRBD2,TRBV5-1,CASSLGLAGTDTQYF
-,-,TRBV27,CASRTTQGIGLRETQYF
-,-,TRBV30,CAWRTKIYTEAFF
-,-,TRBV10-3,CAISSEQGRTNYGYTF
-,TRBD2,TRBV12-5,CASGSLAGGVNEQFF
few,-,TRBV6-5,CASSPIAPGIEKLFF
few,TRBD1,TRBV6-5,CASSYLAGQGKDTQYF
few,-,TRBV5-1,CASSGGTAQETQYF
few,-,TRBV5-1,CATAGALQETQYF